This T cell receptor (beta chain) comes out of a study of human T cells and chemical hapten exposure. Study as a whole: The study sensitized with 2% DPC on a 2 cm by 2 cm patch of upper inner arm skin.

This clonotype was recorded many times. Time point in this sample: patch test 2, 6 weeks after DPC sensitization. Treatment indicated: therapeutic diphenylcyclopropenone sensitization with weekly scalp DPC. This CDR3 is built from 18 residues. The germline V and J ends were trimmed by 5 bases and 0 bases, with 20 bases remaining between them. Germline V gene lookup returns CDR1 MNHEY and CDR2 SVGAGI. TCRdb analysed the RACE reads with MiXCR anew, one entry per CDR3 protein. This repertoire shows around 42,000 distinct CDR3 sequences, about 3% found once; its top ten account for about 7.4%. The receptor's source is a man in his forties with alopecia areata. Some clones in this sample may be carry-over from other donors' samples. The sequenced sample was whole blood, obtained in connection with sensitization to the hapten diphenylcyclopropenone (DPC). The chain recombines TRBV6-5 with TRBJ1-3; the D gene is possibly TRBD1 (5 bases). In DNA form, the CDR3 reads TGTGCCAGCAGTAGGCGGGGTGGGGCCGTCAGCTCTGGAAACACCATATATTTT. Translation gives CASSRRGGAVSSGNTIYF.